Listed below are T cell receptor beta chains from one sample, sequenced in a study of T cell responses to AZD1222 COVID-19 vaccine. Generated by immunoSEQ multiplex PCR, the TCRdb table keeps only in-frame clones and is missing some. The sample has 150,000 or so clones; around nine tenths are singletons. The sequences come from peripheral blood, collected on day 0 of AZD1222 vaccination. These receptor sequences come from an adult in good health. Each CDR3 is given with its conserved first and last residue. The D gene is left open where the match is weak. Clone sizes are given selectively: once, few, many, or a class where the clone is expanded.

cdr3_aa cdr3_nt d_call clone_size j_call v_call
CASSQDRQGDPWSF TGCGCCAGCAGCCAAGATCGGCAAGGGGACCCTTGGTCCTTC . . TRBJ1-2 TRBV4-3
CASRTDTSGANVLTF TGCGCCAGCAGAACCGACACCTCTGGGGCCAACGTCCTGACTTTC . . TRBJ2-6 TRBV5-1
CSASSFGGSRLYNEQFF TGCAGTGCTAGTTCGTTTGGCGGGAGCCGCCTATACAATGAGCAGTTCTTC TRBD2 . TRBJ2-1 TRBV20-1
CASSLAGNVINYGYTF TGTGCCAGCAGCTTAGCGGGGAACGTTATTAACTATGGCTACACCTTC . . TRBJ1-2 TRBV7-2
CASSPGTFQPQHF TGTGCCAGCAGCCCTGGGACCTTCCAGCCCCAGCATTTT . . TRBJ1-5 TRBV4-2
CASSFWTTNEQYF TGTGCCAGCAGTTTCTGGACGACAAACGAGCAGTACTTC . . TRBJ2-7 TRBV12-3/TRBV12-4
CASSPIGQLFSGNTIYF TGTGCCAGCAGCCCAATTGGGCAGCTTTTCTCTGGAAACACCATATATTTT . . TRBJ1-3 TRBV7-9
CASSTGGGSGNTIYF TGTGCCAGCAGTACCGGCGGTGGCTCTGGAAACACCATATATTTT . once TRBJ1-3 TRBV6-6
CASSLEGPAFGQYF TGCGCCAGCAGCTTGGAGGGTCCGGCCTTCGGGCAGTACTTC . . TRBJ2-7 TRBV5-1
CASSLGYSLNTGELFF TGCGCCAGCAGCTTGGGATACAGCTTAAACACCGGGGAGCTGTTTTTT . . TRBJ2-2 TRBV5-1
CATSPLAESYNEQFF TGTGCCACTTCACCCTTAGCGGAGTCCTACAATGAGCAGTTCTTC . . TRBJ2-1 TRBV7-3
CASSRTGGSGYEQYF TGTGCCAGCAGCAGGACAGGGGGTTCGGGTTACGAGCAGTACTTC TRBD1 . TRBJ2-7 TRBV28
CASSLSRGRRGNEQFF TGTGCCAGCAGTTTATCCAGGGGGCGTAGGGGCAATGAGCAGTTCTTC TRBD1 . TRBJ2-1 TRBV28
CASSRDRGRETQYF TGCGCCAGCAGTCGGGACAGGGGGCGAGAGACCCAGTACTTC TRBD1 . TRBJ2-5 TRBV23-1
CASSVGSGLTNIQYF TGTGCCAGCAGCGTAGGGTCGGGCCTGACAAACATTCAGTACTTC . . TRBJ2-4 TRBV9
CASSWVNYGYTF TGTGCCAGCAGTTGGGTTAACTATGGCTACACCTTC . . TRBJ1-2 TRBV12-3/TRBV12-4
CASSLTGADKNIQYF TGCGCCAGCAGCTTGACGGGTGCGGACAAAAACATTCAGTACTTC . few TRBJ2-4 TRBV5-1
CASSRGAGHNEQFF TGTGCCAGTAGTAGAGGTGCGGGCCACAATGAGCAGTTCTTC . . TRBJ2-1 TRBV19
CASSVEREAEQYF TGTGCCAGCAGTGTCGAGCGGGAGGCCGAGCAGTACTTC TRBD2 . TRBJ2-7 TRBV2
CASSPYPGLAAYNEQFF TGTGCCAGCAGTCCCTATCCGGGACTAGCGGCCTACAATGAGCAGTTCTTC TRBD2 . TRBJ2-1 TRBV9
CASSYVGRGTGELFF TGTGCCAGCAGTTACGTTGGCAGGGGTACCGGGGAGCTGTTTTTT . few TRBJ2-2 TRBV6-5
CASSYSTTSYAYEQYF TGTGCCAGCAGTTACTCTACGACTAGCTATGCCTACGAGCAGTACTTC TRBD2 . TRBJ2-7 TRBV6-2/TRBV6-3
CASSLKLTPSPLHF TGCGCCAGCAGCCTCAAACTAACCCCTTCACCCCTCCACTTT . . TRBJ1-6 TRBV4-1
CASTLGGGHTEAFF TGTGCCAGCACCTTGGGGGGGGGCCACACTGAAGCTTTCTTT . . TRBJ1-1 TRBV28